This TCR beta chain was retrieved from a study of T cell repertoires in aging, cancer and after chemotherapy. The CDR3 runs to 14 residues. Looked up from germline, CDR1 is MNHEY and CDR2 is SMNVEV (reference sequence). V dropped 0 bases and J dropped 2 bases, with 8 bases sitting between them. TRB rearrangements spanning V, D and J were amplified using mixed TRB-A/B primers. From the multiplex PCR reads, TCRdb called clonotypes with MiXCR, one entry per CDR3 protein. The table includes some 11,000 distinct CDR3 sequences, about 42% detected once. Notes on the study in general: The repertoire data cannot show anything about immunological memory following chemotherapy. Healthy donors lost TCR diversity with age mainly through richness, cancer patients through richness and evenness.

Peripheral blood genomic DNA, not sorted cells or RNA, was the template. This clonotype has a handful of counts. Its antigen remains unknown. The rearrangement joins TRBV27 to TRBJ2-7; no reliable D call. Sequenced material: blood. This sequence was found in a human donor in good health. The CDR3 protein is CASSLSGWAYEQYF. In DNA, the CDR3 is TGTGCCAGCAGTTTATCGGGGTGGGCCTACGAGCAGTACTTC.